This TCR beta chain was captured by sequencing in a study of blood T cell repertoires in COVID-19. The wider study: The origin of the acute and convalescent COVID-19 samples was the United States, Italy and Spain. In each case, the material was cDNA or gDNA derived from T cells, B-cell-depleted T cells, or PBMCs.

Germline CDR1 is SGHRS and CDR2 is YFSETQ. With 4 bases removed from V and 5 bases from J, the gap between germline ends came to 15 bases. The CDR3 runs to 15 residues. Seattle enrolled patients during active infection and tracked them longitudinally. This table comes from immunoSEQ multiplex PCR, and its TCRdb copy is limited to in-frame clones, with some not included. The profile shows about 200,000 clones, 85% to 95% of them singletons. Input material: peripheral blood. The TCR comes from a man in his thirties or forties with COVID-19, enrolled during active disease. This chain joins TRBV5-1 and TRBJ2-2; D may be TRBD1 (5 bases). The CDR3 protein is CASSGAVPGTGELFF. The CDR3 bases are TGCGCCAGCAGCGGGGCCGTGCCCGGAACCGGGGAGCTGTTTTTT.